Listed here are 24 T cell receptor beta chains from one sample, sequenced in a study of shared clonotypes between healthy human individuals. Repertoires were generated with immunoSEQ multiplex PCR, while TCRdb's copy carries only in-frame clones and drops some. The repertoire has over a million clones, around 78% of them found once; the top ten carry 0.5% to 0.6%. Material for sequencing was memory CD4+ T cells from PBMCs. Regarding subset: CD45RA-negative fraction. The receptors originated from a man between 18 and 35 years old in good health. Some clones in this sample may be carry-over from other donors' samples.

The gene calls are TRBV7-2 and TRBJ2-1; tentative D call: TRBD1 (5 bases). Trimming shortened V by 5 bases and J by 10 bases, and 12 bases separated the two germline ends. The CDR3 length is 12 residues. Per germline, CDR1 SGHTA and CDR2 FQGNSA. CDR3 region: CASSPRVGEQFF. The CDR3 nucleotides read TGTGCCAGCAGCCCCAGGGTCGGGGAGCAGTTCTTC.

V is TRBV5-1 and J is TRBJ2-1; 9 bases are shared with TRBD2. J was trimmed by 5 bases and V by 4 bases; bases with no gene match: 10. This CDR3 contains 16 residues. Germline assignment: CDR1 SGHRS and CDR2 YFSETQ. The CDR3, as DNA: TGCGCCAGCAGCCCGTCCGGGACTAGCACCGACAATGAGCAGTTCTTC. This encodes CASSPSGTSTDNEQFF.

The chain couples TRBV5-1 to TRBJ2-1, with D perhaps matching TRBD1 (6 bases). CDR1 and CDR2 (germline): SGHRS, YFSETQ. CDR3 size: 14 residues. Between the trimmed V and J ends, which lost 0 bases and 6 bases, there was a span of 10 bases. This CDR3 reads CASSLDPGVNEQFF. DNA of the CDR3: TGCGCCAGCAGCTTGGACCCAGGGGTCAATGAGCAGTTCTTC.

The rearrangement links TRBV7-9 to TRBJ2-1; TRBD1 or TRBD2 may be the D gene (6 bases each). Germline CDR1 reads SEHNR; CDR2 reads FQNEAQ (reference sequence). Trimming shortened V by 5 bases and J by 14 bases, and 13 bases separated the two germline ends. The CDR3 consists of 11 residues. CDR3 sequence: CASSGRGEEFF. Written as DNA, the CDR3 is TGTGCCAGCAGCGGAAGGGGGGAGGAGTTCTTC.

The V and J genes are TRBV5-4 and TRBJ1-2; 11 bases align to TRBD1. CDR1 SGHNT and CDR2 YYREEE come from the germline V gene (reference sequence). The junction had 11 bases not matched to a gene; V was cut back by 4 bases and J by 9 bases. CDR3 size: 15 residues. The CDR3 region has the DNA TGTGCCAGCAGCCCCAGGACAGGGGGCGGTTTTAGCTACACCTTC. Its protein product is CASSPRTGGGFSYTF. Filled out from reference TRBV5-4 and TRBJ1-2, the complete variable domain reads ETGVTQSPTHLIKTRGQQVTLRCSSQSGHNTVSWYQQALGQGPQFIFQYYREEENGRGNFPPRFSGLQFPNYSSELNVNALELDDSALYLCASSPRTGGGFSYTFGSGTRLTVV.

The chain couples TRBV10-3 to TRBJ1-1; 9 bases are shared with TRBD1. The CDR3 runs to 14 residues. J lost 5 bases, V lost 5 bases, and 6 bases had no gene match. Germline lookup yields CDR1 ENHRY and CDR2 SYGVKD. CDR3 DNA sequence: TGTGCCATCAGTCGGGGACAGGGTGATACTGAAGCTTTCTTT. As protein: CAISRGQGDTEAFF.

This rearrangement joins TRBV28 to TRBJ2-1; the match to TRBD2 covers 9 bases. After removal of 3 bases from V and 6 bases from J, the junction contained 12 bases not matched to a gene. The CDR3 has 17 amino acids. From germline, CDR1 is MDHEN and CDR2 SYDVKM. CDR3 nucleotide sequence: TGTGCCAGCAGTTTCCCCCGAAGTAGCGGGAGATTCAATGAGCAGTTCTTC. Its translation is CASSFPRSSGRFNEQFF.

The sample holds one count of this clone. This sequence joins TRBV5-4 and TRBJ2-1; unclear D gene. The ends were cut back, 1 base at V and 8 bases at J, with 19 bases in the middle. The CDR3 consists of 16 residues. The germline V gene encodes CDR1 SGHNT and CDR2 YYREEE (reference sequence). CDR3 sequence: CASSLRLASAVDEQFF. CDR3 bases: TGTGCCAGCAGCTTGAGGTTAGCTTCCGCTGTCGATGAGCAGTTCTTC. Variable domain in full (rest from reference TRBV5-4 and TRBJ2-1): ETGVTQSPTHLIKTRGQQVTLRCSSQSGHNTVSWYQQALGQGPQFIFQYYREEENGRGNFPPRFSGLQFPNYSSELNVNALELDDSALYLCASSLRLASAVDEQFFGPGTRLTVL.

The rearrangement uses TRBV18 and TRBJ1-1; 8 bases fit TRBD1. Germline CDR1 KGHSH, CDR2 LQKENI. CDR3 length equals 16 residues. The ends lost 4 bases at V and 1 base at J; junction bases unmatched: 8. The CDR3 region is CASSRGQARRNTEAFF. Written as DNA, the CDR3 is TGTGCCAGCTCACGGGGACAGGCCCGTCGGAACACTGAAGCTTTCTTT.

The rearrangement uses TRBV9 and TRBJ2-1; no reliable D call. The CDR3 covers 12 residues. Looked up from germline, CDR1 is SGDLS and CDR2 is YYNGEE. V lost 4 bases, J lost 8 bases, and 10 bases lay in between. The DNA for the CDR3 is TGTGCCAGCAGCTTGCGGTGGGATGAGCAGTTCTTC. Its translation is CASSLRWDEQFF.

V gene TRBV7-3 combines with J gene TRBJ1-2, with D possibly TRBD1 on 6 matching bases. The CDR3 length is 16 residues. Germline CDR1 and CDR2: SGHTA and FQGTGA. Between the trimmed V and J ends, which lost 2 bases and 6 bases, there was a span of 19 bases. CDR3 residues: CASSLGGPTEGDGYTF. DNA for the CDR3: TGTGCCAGCAGCTTAGGAGGCCCGACAGAGGGGGATGGCTACACCTTC.

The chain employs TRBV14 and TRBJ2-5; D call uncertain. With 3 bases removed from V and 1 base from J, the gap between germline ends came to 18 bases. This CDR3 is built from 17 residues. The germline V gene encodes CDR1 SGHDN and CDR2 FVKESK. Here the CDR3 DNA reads TGTGCCAGCAGCCAGAGAAGGAGAGGCCCGACCCAAGAGACCCAGTACTTC. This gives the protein CASSQRRRGPTQETQYF.

The chain's CDR3 is CASSPAGPSGANVLTF. The CDR3 DNA sequence: TGCGCCAGCAGCCCGGCCGGTCCTTCTGGGGCCAACGTCCTGACTTTC. V gene TRBV5-1 combines with J gene TRBJ2-6; D remains unclear. The germline V gene encodes CDR1 SGHRS and CDR2 YFSETQ. Trimming cost V 4 bases and J 1 base, with 12 bases left between them. The CDR3 covers 16 residues.

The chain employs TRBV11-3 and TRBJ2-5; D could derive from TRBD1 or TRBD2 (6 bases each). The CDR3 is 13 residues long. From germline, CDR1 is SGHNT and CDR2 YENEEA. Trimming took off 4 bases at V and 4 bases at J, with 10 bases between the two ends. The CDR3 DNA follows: TGTGCCAGCAGCTCCGGAGGGGGAGAGACCCAGTACTTC. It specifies CASSSGGGETQYF.

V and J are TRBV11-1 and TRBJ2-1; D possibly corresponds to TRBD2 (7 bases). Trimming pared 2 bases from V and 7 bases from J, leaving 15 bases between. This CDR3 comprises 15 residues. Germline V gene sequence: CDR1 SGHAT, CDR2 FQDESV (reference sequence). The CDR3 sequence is CASSLLPGEGNEQFF. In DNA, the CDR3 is TGTGCCAGCAGCTTACTGCCAGGGGAGGGGAATGAGCAGTTCTTC.

The DNA for the CDR3 is TGTGCCAGCAGCAAAGCGCGTTGGCTCCGGGGAGGTAATGAAAAACTGTTTTTT. This translates into CASSKARWLRGGNEKLFF. The chain uses TRBV21-1 and TRBJ1-4. TRBV21-1 is an annotated pseudogene. The CDR3 length is 18 residues.

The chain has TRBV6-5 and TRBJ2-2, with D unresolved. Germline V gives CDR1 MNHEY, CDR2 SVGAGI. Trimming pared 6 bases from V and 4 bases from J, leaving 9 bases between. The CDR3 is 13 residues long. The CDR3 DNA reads TGTGCCAGCAGGCCCGGAACCACCGGGGAGCTGTTTTTT. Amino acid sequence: CASRPGTTGELFF.

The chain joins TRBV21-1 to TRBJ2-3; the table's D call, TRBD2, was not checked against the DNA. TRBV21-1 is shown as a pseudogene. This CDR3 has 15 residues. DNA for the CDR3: TGTGCCAGCAGCAAACTGGCGGGAGGCGGGGATACGCAGTATTTT. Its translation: CASSKLAGGGDTQYF.

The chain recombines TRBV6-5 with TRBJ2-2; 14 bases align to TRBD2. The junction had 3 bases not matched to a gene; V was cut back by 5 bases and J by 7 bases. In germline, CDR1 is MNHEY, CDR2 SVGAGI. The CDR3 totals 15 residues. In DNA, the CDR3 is TGTGCCAGCAGTAGGGGACTAGCGGGAGTCGGGGAGCTGTTTTTT. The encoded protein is CASSRGLAGVGELFF.

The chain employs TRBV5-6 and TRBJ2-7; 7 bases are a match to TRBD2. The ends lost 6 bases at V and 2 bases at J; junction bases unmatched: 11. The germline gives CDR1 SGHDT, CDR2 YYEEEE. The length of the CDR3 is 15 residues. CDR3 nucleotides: TGTGCCAGCACCTATAACGGGGGGAGGACCTACGAGCAGTACTTC. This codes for CASTYNGGRTYEQYF.

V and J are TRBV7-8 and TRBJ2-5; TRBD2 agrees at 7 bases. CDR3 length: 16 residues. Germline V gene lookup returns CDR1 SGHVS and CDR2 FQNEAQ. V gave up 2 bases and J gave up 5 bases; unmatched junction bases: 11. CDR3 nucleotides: TGTGCCAGCAGCTTAACTGGCGGGAGTCGTATGGAGACCCAGTACTTC. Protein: CASSLTGGSRMETQYF.

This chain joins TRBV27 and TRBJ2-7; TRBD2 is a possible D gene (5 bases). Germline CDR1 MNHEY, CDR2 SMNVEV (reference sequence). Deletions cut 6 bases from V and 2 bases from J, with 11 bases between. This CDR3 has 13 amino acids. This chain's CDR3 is CASSMTGTYEQYF. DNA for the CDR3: TGTGCCAGCAGCATGACGGGGACCTACGAGCAGTACTTC.

CDR3 nucleotide sequence: TGTGCCAGCAGCTCGGTCGGGGGCATGAACACTGAAGCTTTCTTT. It codes for CASSSVGGMNTEAFF. The rearrangement links TRBV5-4 to TRBJ1-1; D is possibly TRBD1 (6 bases). The CDR3 spans 15 residues. The V gene's germline CDR1 is SGHNT and CDR2 YYREEE (reference sequence). The germline V and J ends were trimmed by 3 bases and 0 bases, with 12 bases remaining between them.

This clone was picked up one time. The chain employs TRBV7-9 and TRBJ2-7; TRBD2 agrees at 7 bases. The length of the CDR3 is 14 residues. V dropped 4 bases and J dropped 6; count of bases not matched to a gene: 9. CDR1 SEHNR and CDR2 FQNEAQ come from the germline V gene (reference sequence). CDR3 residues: CASSSDRGVGEQYF. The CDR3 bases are TGTGCCAGCAGCTCGGACCGGGGGGTAGGCGAGCAGTACTTC. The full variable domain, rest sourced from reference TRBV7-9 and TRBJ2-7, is DTGVSQNPRHKITKRGQNVTFRCDPISEHNRLYWYRQTLGQGPEFLTYFQNEAQLEKSRLLSDRFSAERPKGSFSTLEIQRTEQGDSAMYLCASSSDRGVGEQYFGPGTRLTVT.